These 6 T cell receptor beta chains were all obtained from the same sample, sequenced in a study of tumor-infiltrating lymphocytes in localized non-small cell lung cancer. Produced via immunoSEQ multiplex PCR; TCRdb's table is partial and in-frame only. Of approximately 13,000 clones in the sample, 75% to 85% are singletons; the top ten hold approximately 13%. Sequencing was done on a sample of lung tumor tissue. The receptors originated from a human donor with non-small cell lung cancer.

The rearrangement joins TRBV5-4 to TRBJ2-2; D gene unclear. This CDR3 is 13 amino acids long. Germline lookup yields CDR1 SGHNT and CDR2 YYREEE (reference sequence). V was cut by 2 bases and J by 6 bases, with 8 bases left in between. The CDR3 here is CASSLLEAGELFF. The CDR3 nucleotides are TGTGCCAGCAGCTTATTAGAGGCCGGGGAGCTGTTTTTT.

The V gene is TRBV4-1, the J gene TRBJ1-2; D is unresolved. The CDR3 contains 15 residues. Germline CDR1 is MGHRA and CDR2 is YSYEKL. V lost 0 bases to trimming and J lost 4 bases, with 12 bases between them. The CDR3 spells CASSQERLRSYGYTF. CDR3 bases: TGCGCCAGCAGCCAAGAACGCCTGAGGAGCTATGGCTACACCTTC.

The chain uses TRBV11-2 and TRBJ2-2; D ambiguous. Germline V CDR1 and CDR2: SGHAT, FQNNGV. The CDR3 contains 12 residues. V dropped 5 bases and J dropped 5 bases, with 6 bases sitting between them. The CDR3 reads CASSHQTGELFF. As DNA, the CDR3 is TGTGCCAGCAGCCACCAGACCGGGGAGCTGTTTTTT.

The chain combines TRBV28 with TRBJ2-3, with 13 nucleotides matching TRBD2. With 6 bases clipped from V and 8 bases from J, the junction kept 11 bases outside the gene matches. The germline CDR1 and CDR2 sequences are MDHEN and SYDVKM. The CDR3 spans 16 residues. CDR3 nucleotide sequence: TGTGCCAGCAGCCCGGTACTAGCGGGAGGGCCGGGTACGCAGTATTTT. It encodes CASSPVLAGGPGTQYF.

This clone was seen a single time. The chain couples TRBV28 to TRBJ1-5, with TRBD1 matching 7 bases. This CDR3 comprises 15 residues. CDR1 and CDR2 (germline): MDHEN, SYDVKM. Trimming at V came to 8 bases and at J to 6 bases, leaving 13 bases not matched to a gene. DNA of the CDR3: TGTGCCAGCGGACGGACAGGCGGAGGGGGTCAGCCCCAGCATTTT. As protein: CASGRTGGGGQPQHF.

The J gene is TRBJ1-4, the V gene TRBV6-6; 7 bases are shared with TRBD1. The CDR3 is 13 residues long. CDR1 and CDR2 from the germline V gene are MNHNY and SVGAGI (reference sequence). Trimming removed 6 bases from V and 7 bases from J; junction bases left unmatched: 5. The CDR3 DNA reads as TGTGCCAGCAGAAGACAGGGTTCTGAAAAACTGTTTTTT. Amino acids: CASRRQGSEKLFF.